This T cell receptor (beta chain) derives from a study of OX40 agonist ivuxolimab in advanced cancers. Study conclusions and caveats: Blood T cells, both CD4+ and CD8+, expanded clonally by week 6 at 0.1 to 3.0 mg/kg. Normalized T-cell clonal expansion was also low in some nonresponders.

Anyone with autoimmune disease history or systemic immunosuppression was excluded. The CDR3 consists of 16 residues. Germline loops: CDR1 SGHRS, CDR2 YFSETQ. As concerns this clone: Its specificity is unknown. An end of the junction differs from the germline gene, which may be a read error.

Sequenced by immunoSEQ multiplex PCR; TCRdb stores in-frame clones only, minus some. Of tens of thousands of clones listed, more than 70% were seen once; the top ten hold about 1%. The receptor comes from an adult with an advanced solid tumor such as melanoma, head and neck, liver or kidney cancer. The sequencing used CD4+ or CD8+ T cells sorted from blood, collected in a trial of the OX40 agonist ivuxolimab. This rearrangement joins TRBV5-1 to TRBJ1-6; D remains ambiguous. The DNA of the CDR3 is TGTGCCAGCAGCCTAAGCGGAGGACTTGGGAGATACCCCCTCCACTTT. This gives the protein CASSLSGGLGRYPLHF.